This T cell receptor (beta chain) was retrieved from a study of tissue T cells after allogeneic stem cell transplantation. Regarding the study as a whole: Tissue-detected TCR repertoire was only partly captured by blood and spleen T cells.

Time point meaning: mouse harvest day 14 after allogeneic transplant. Each mouse received 10^7 T-cell-depleted marrow cells plus 10^6 splenic CD5+ T cells by tail vein. The CDR3 length is 12 residues. Germline-derived CDR1 and CDR2 are KGHTA and FQNQQP. Sequencing was performed with immunoSEQ multiplex PCR; in TCRdb, only in-frame clones are kept and a portion is missing. There are roughly 4,200 clones in the sample; roughly half occur only once, and around 33% lies in the top ten. Details on this clone: The antigen is unknown. Gene and germline names: mouse. The CDR3 goes on 1 residue after the read ends, and that part is filled in from the germline J gene.

This sequence joins TRBV23 and TRBJ1-1. The sequence was obtained from a female BALB/c mouse given C57BL/6 T cells with graft-versus-host disease after an allogeneic hematopoietic cell transplant. Input material: lymph node tissue. Partial CDR3 DNA: TGCTCCAGCAGTCAGGGAAACACAGAAGTCTTC. Translated, it gives CSSSQGNTEVF. The full CDR3 sequence reads CSSSQGNTEVFF. Looking up the rest from reference TRBV23 and TRBJ1-1 gives the full variable domain: DAAVTQKPRYLIKMKGQEAEMKCIPEKGHTAVFWYQQKQSKELKFLIYFQNQQPLDQIDMVKERFSAVCPSSSLCSLGIRTCEAEDSALYLCSSSQGNTEVFFGKGTRLTVV.